A selection of T cell receptor beta chains follows, all from one sample in a study of shared clonotypes between healthy human individuals. TCRdb's copy holds only in-frame clones and misses some; the assay was immunoSEQ multiplex PCR. Among under 1,100,000 clones listed, around four fifths were seen once. Sequenced input: memory CD4+ T cells sorted from blood. Receptors originate from a man younger than 35 in good health. Each CDR3 is given with its conserved first and last residue. The order of the fields is V gene, CDR3 protein.

TRBV30,CAWNDRGYSYTF
TRBV5-4,CASSPPGTGRLNEQFF
TRBV7-2,CASSLLAGGYEQYF
TRBV30,CAWSVPSRRNGYTF
TRBV6-5,CASRTGNSPLHF
TRBV9,CASSVGTSGGPYNEQFF
TRBV7-3,CASSLTRGSGNTQYF
TRBV18,CASSPLGSYNEQFF
TRBV19,CASSIVATGFETQYF
TRBV6-5,CASRFSGGLTDTQYF
TRBV2,CASSPLDRGGYGYTF
TRBV18,CASSPPSEGEKLFF
TRBV18,CASSPSGLVYNEQFF
TRBV29-1,CSVDPSGGGREQYF
TRBV7-9,CASSSGRADLSYEQYF
TRBV11-2,CASSLVRGTQAFF
TRBV20-1,CSASGQSGYTF